Listed here are 28 T cell receptor beta chains from one sample, sequenced in a study of T-cell reconstitution after alpha-beta-depleted transplantation in children. The authors prepared the TCRbeta library with unique molecular identifiers. TCRdb reanalysed the PCR reads using MiXCR and keeps one entry per CDR3 protein. The sample includes 100,000 to 120,000 distinct CDR3 sequences, 10% of them seen just once. The source was PBMCs from the stem cell graft donor, collected from the stem cell graft. The receptors were sampled from a human donor who donated a stem cell graft to a child with acute lymphoblastic leukemia.

This clonotype was seen at least ten times. The rearrangement links TRBV11-2 to TRBJ2-1; the match to TRBD2 covers 13 bases. This CDR3 contains 16 residues. J gave up 6 bases and V 5 bases, and 7 bases lay outside the gene matches. Germline CDR1 reads SGHAT; CDR2 reads FQNNGV. As DNA, the CDR3 is TGTGCCAGCAGCACCTGGACTAGCGGGAGATTCAATGAGCAGTTCTTC. Amino acids: CASSTWTSGRFNEQFF. The full variable domain, rest sourced from reference TRBV11-2 and TRBJ2-1, is EAGVAQSPRYKIIEKRQSVAFWCNPISGHATLYWYQQILGQGPKLLIQFQNNGVVDDSQLPKDRFSAERLKGVDSTLKIQPAKLEDSAVYLCASSTWTSGRFNEQFFGPGTRLTVL.

This clonotype was found many times. The rearrangement uses TRBV3-1 and TRBJ2-7, with 8 bases aligning to TRBD1. Trimming took 0 bases from V and 5 from J; bases not matched to a gene: 3. The germline CDR1 and CDR2 sequences are LGHDT and YNNKEL (reference sequence). The CDR3 length is 14 residues. In nucleotides, the CDR3 is TGTGCCAGCAGCCAAGATTCAGGGGGCAACGAGCAGTACTTC. Its protein product is CASSQDSGGNEQYF.

This clonotype was observed at least ten times. Here the CDR3 reads CSARWSPDRSYEQYF. The CDR3 DNA follows: TGCAGTGCTAGGTGGTCGCCCGACAGATCCTACGAGCAGTACTTC. V and J are TRBV20-1 and TRBJ2-7, with D perhaps TRBD1 (5 bases). Per germline, CDR1 DFQATT and CDR2 SNEGSKA (reference sequence). The V end was cut by 3 bases, the J end by 1 base, with 16 bases between. The CDR3 has 15 residues.

The sample holds many counts of this clonotype. This sequence joins TRBV7-2 and TRBJ1-1; D is undetermined. CDR1 SGHTA and CDR2 FQGNSA come from the germline V gene. The CDR3 has 14 amino acids. Trimming shortened V by 2 bases and J by 0 bases, and 7 bases separated the two germline ends. CDR3 region: CASSLRPMNTEAFF. CDR3 nucleotide sequence: TGTGCCAGCAGCTTAAGGCCGATGAACACTGAAGCTTTCTTT.

This clonotype appeared many times. V gene TRBV12-3 or TRBV12-4 combines with J gene TRBJ1-2, with 9 nucleotides matching TRBD1. This CDR3 region has 13 residues. Losses at the gene ends were 5 bases for V and 6 bases for J; bases not matched to a gene: 4. CDR3 DNA: TGTGCCAGCAGTCCTACAGGGGGCGATGGCTACACCTTC. This codes for CASSPTGGDGYTF.

This clonotype was counted at least ten times. The V gene is TRBV15, the J gene TRBJ1-2; 7 bases match TRBD1. This CDR3 comprises 13 residues. Germline V gene lookup returns CDR1 LNHNV and CDR2 YYDKDF (reference sequence). V lost 5 bases and J lost 6; bases outside the gene matches: 6. For the CDR3, the DNA is TGTGCCACCAGCGACGGGACAGCCAATGGCTACACCTTC. Translation: CATSDGTANGYTF. The full variable domain, rest sourced from reference TRBV15 and TRBJ1-2, is DAMVIQNPRYQVTQFGKPVTLSCSQTLNHNVMYWYQQKSSQAPKLLFHYYDKDFNNEADTPDNFQSRRPNTSFCFLDIRSPGLGDTAMYLCATSDGTANGYTFGSGTRLTVV.

This clonotype was seen repeatedly, ten times or more. The chain carries TRBV29-1 and TRBJ2-7; D is perhaps TRBD1 or TRBD2 (5 bases each). The CDR3 runs 11 residues. Germline-derived CDR1 and CDR2 are SQVTM and ANQGSEA. V was pared by 6 bases and J by 5 bases, with 11 bases between. Here the CDR3 reads CSVRGSDEQYF. The CDR3, as DNA: TGCAGCGTCCGGGGCTCGGACGAGCAGTACTTC.

This clonotype was seen a single time. The junction departs from germline at one end; a sequencing error may be responsible. This chain links TRBV4-2 with TRBJ2-3; 7 bases match TRBD1. The germline V gene has CDR1 LGHNA and CDR2 YNFKEQ. CDR3 length: 16 amino acids. CDR3: CAISLILRDGTDAQYF. The CDR3 nucleotides read TGTGCCATCAGCCTGATCCTACGGGACGGGACAGATGCGCAGTATTTT.

This clonotype was observed many times. The rearrangement uses TRBV5-1 and TRBJ2-5; no clear D gene. The CDR3 is 13 residues long. Per the germline V gene, CDR1 is SGHRS and CDR2 is YFSETQ. Trimming left V 1 base short and J 2 bases short, with 6 bases between. CDR3 region: CASSLNSQETQYF. DNA for the CDR3: TGCGCCAGCAGCTTGAACAGTCAAGAGACCCAGTACTTC.

This clonotype was observed many times. CDR3 loop: CASRKGRLSGANVLTF. CDR3 sequence (DNA): TGTGCCAGCAGAAAAGGACGGCTCTCTGGGGCCAACGTCCTGACTTTC. This chain links TRBV27 with TRBJ2-6, with D unclear. Trimming pared 6 bases from V and 0 bases from J, leaving 12 bases between. Germline values: CDR1 MNHEY, CDR2 SMNVEV (reference sequence). CDR3 length equals 16 residues.

In its sample, this clonotype was seen many times. The genes are TRBV28 and TRBJ2-5; TRBD1 matches 10 bases. Trimming cost V 6 bases and J 5 bases; bases outside gene matches: 6. The germline V gene encodes CDR1 MDHEN and CDR2 SYDVKM. This CDR3 has 14 amino acids. CDR3 amino acids: CASRGDRGVETQYF. CDR3 DNA: TGTGCCAGCAGGGGGGACAGGGGAGTGGAGACCCAGTACTTC.

This clonotype occurred many times. J is TRBJ2-3 and V is TRBV20-1, with TRBD1 as a possible D gene (6 bases). V lost 6 bases and J lost 3, with 16 bases in between. This CDR3 comprises 14 residues. CDR1 and CDR2 (germline): DFQATT, SNEGSKA (reference sequence). The CDR3, as DNA: TGCAGTGCCGTACTACAGGGTGGTACAGATACGCAGTATTTT. It codes for CSAVLQGGTDTQYF.

This clonotype was counted at least ten times. The chain is built from TRBV4-1 and TRBJ1-1; D is possibly TRBD1 (6 bases). V dropped 4 bases and J dropped 5 bases, with 14 bases sitting between them. The germline gives CDR1 MGHRA, CDR2 YSYEKL. The CDR3 has 14 residues. This chain's CDR3 is CASSPGIGGTEAFF. The CDR3 DNA reads TGCGCCAGCAGCCCGGGGATAGGGGGGACTGAAGCTTTCTTT.

This clonotype showed up many times. V is TRBV20-1 and J is TRBJ1-5; D uncertain. The germline V gene has CDR1 DFQATT and CDR2 SNEGSKA (reference sequence). Between the trimmed V and J ends, which lost 6 bases and 6 bases, there was a span of 12 bases. This CDR3 has 12 amino acids. The CDR3, as DNA: TGCAGTGCCGAGACGGGGAGTCAGCCCCAGCATTTT. Translated: CSAETGSQPQHF.

This chain joins TRBV29-1 and TRBJ2-2; D is possibly TRBD2 (5 bases). Germline V gene sequence: CDR1 SQVTM, CDR2 ANQGSEA. The V end lost 6 bases, the J end lost 0 bases, and 26 bases lay between the germline ends. There are 19 residues in the CDR3. CDR3 in amino acids: CSVRGGASSPNTNTGELFF. DNA of the CDR3: TGCAGCGTCCGTGGAGGTGCCTCCAGTCCCAACACGAACACCGGGGAGCTGTTTTTT.

This sequence joins TRBV11-2 and TRBJ2-1; D not certain. The CDR3 totals 16 residues. V was clipped by 4 bases and J by 0 bases, with 13 bases between them. Germline V gene lookup returns CDR1 SGHAT and CDR2 FQNNGV. The CDR3 nucleotides read TGTGCCAGCAGCTCCCAGCGTGGTCGCTCCTACAATGAGCAGTTCTTC. It translates to CASSSQRGRSYNEQFF.

This clonotype occurred many times. V is TRBV11-1 and J is TRBJ2-6; perhaps D is TRBD1 or TRBD2 (6 bases each). Germline V gene data show CDR1 as SGHAT and CDR2 as FQDESV (reference sequence). With 2 bases removed from V and 0 bases from J, the gap between germline ends came to 17 bases. This CDR3 region has 19 residues. CDR3 DNA: TGTGCCAGCAGCTTAAGGGGGGCAGGCGTTATCTCTGGGGCCAACGTCCTGACTTTC. Translating it yields CASSLRGAGVISGANVLTF.

There are many counts of this clonotype. This chain joins TRBV4-3 and TRBJ1-2; no firm D call. This CDR3 region has 13 residues. Trimming took 0 bases from V and 8 from J, leaving 10 bases between them. Looked up from germline, CDR1 is LGHNA and CDR2 is YSLEER. The CDR3 reads CASSQDRMGGYTF. Here the CDR3 DNA reads TGCGCCAGCAGCCAAGATAGGATGGGGGGCTACACCTTC.

This clonotype was detected ten times or more. The gene calls are TRBV20-1 and TRBJ1-4; D gene uncertain. Germline V gene lookup returns CDR1 DFQATT and CDR2 SNEGSKA (reference sequence). Deletions cut 8 bases from V and 0 bases from J, with 7 bases between. The CDR3 is 12 residues long. The CDR3 region has the DNA TGCAGTCTAAGTGCAACTAATGAAAAACTGTTTTTT. This encodes CSLSATNEKLFF.

This clonotype was observed at least ten times. The V call is TRBV19, the J call TRBJ2-5; D is unclear. The CDR3 sequence is 13 residues long. Trimming took 6 bases from V and 4 from J, leaving 12 bases between them. Per germline, CDR1 LNHDA and CDR2 SQIVND (reference sequence). The DNA of the CDR3 is TGTGCCAGTAGCCAAGCCTTGCGAGAGACCCAGTACTTC. Amino acids: CASSQALRETQYF.

This clonotype was recorded many times. The gene calls are TRBV24-1 and TRBJ1-2; D not certain. V was clipped by 0 bases and J by 8 bases, with 12 bases between them. Germline lookup yields CDR1 KGHDR and CDR2 SFDVKD. The CDR3 is 14 residues long. The CDR3 DNA follows: TGTGCCACCAGTGATTTGGACCTAACGGAGGGCTACACCTTC. Protein sequence: CATSDLDLTEGYTF.

This clonotype was recorded a few times. V and J are TRBV29-1 and TRBJ1-2, with TRBD1 matching over 7 bases. The CDR3 consists of 18 residues. V was clipped by 6 bases and J by 5 bases; unmatched bases: 24. Germline CDR1 is SQVTM and CDR2 is ANQGSEA. The CDR3 sequence is CSVRDPQGMKDKLYGYTF. CDR3 coding DNA: TGCAGCGTCAGGGACCCACAGGGGATGAAGGATAAACTATATGGCTACACCTTC.

This clonotype was picked up many times. CDR3 nucleotide sequence: TGTGCCAGCAGTTTAGCGGTGTCACTAGAGCAGTTCTTC. This sequence encodes CASSLAVSLEQFF. The chain employs TRBV12-3 or TRBV12-4 and TRBJ2-1, with D unresolved. Trimming took off 0 bases at V and 10 bases at J, with 10 bases between the two ends. This CDR3 has 13 residues.

This clonotype has a count of ten or more. The genes are TRBV20-1 and TRBJ2-3; TRBD2 matches 7 bases. Germline V gene data show CDR1 as DFQATT and CDR2 as SNEGSKA (reference sequence). This CDR3 has 14 amino acids. With V trimmed by 6 bases and J by 3 bases, 9 bases remained unmatched. The CDR3 loop is CSAPSGGRTDTQYF. The DNA of the CDR3 is TGCAGTGCCCCTAGCGGAGGGCGAACAGATACGCAGTATTTT.

This clonotype was counted at least ten times. The V call is TRBV3-1, the J call TRBJ1-3; D ambiguous. Germline CDR1 is LGHDT and CDR2 is YNNKEL (reference sequence). The CDR3 totals 16 residues. With 0 bases removed from V and 0 bases from J, the gap between germline ends came to 9 bases. The CDR3: CASSQDRGSSGNTIYF. The CDR3 DNA is TGTGCCAGCAGCCAAGATCGGGGTAGCTCTGGAAACACCATATATTTT.

This clonotype was recorded many times. The rearrangement joins TRBV6-2 or TRBV6-3 to TRBJ2-7; 9 bases fit TRBD2. Germline assignment: CDR1 MNHEY and CDR2 SVGEGT. V shed 0 bases, J shed 5 bases, and the junction held 8 bases outside the gene matches. The CDR3 totals 16 residues. CDR3 sequence reads: CASSYSHSGGLDEQYF. The CDR3 DNA follows: TGTGCCAGCAGTTACTCCCATAGCGGGGGTCTGGACGAGCAGTACTTC.

In its sample, this clonotype was seen many times. The chain has TRBV7-2 and TRBJ2-3, with D possibly called TRBD1 or TRBD2 (5 bases each). This CDR3 region has 16 residues. The V and J ends lost 3 bases and 0 bases respectively, with 13 bases between them. Germline V lookup: CDR1 SGHTA, CDR2 FQGNSA. Here the CDR3 DNA reads TGTGCCAGCAGCTTGGCCGGGACCTTAAGCACAGATACGCAGTATTTT. Translated: CASSLAGTLSTDTQYF.

This clonotype was detected many times. This chain links TRBV29-1 with TRBJ2-5; D perhaps matches TRBD1 (5 bases). The CDR3 length is 14 residues. V lost 7 bases to trimming and J lost 1 base, with 16 bases between them. Per germline, CDR1 SQVTM and CDR2 ANQGSEA. The CDR3 loop reads CSATRRAPQETQYF. The CDR3 DNA is TGCAGCGCTACTCGCAGGGCCCCCCAAGAGACCCAGTACTTC.